This TCR beta chain was sequenced in a study of shared clonotypes between healthy human individuals. Caucasian adults living in Nashville, Tennessee, provided all samples. Extraction of genomic DNA in unsorted samples used roughly 100 million PBMCs. At least ten counts were recorded for this clone. Its specificity is not known. As processed by the authors: ImmunoSEQ supplied junction-only sequences lacking quality scores, so filtering was different. The table came from immunoSEQ multiplex PCR; TCRdb's copy has only in-frame clones and leaves some out. From that table come the V and J calls and clone size; the DNA was used to work out D and trimming. The sample gives approximately 440,000 clones, roughly 80% of which show up once; around 12% is in the top ten. General study points: Only blood was sampled, and tissue TCR repertoires likely differ from blood ones.

The sequence was collected from a woman in her 40s in good health. Some clones in this sample may be carry-over from other donors' samples. Specimen: PBMCs.

The CDR3 DNA reads TGCGCCAGCAGACCGGACCAGGGAAACATTCAGTACTTC. This encodes CASRPDQGNIQYF. V gene TRBV5-1 combines with J gene TRBJ2-4; a weak D match, TRBD1 (5 bases). Germline CDR1 is SGHRS and CDR2 is YFSETQ. Trimming cost V 5 bases and J 6 bases, with 12 bases left between them. This CDR3 region has 13 residues. Combining the CDR3 with reference TRBV5-1 and TRBJ2-4 gives the whole variable domain KAGVTQTPRYLIKTRGQQVTLSCSPISGHRSVSWYQQTPGQGLQFLFEYFSETQRNKGNFPGRFSGRQFSNSRSEMNVSTLELGDSALYLCASRPDQGNIQYFGAGTRLSVL.